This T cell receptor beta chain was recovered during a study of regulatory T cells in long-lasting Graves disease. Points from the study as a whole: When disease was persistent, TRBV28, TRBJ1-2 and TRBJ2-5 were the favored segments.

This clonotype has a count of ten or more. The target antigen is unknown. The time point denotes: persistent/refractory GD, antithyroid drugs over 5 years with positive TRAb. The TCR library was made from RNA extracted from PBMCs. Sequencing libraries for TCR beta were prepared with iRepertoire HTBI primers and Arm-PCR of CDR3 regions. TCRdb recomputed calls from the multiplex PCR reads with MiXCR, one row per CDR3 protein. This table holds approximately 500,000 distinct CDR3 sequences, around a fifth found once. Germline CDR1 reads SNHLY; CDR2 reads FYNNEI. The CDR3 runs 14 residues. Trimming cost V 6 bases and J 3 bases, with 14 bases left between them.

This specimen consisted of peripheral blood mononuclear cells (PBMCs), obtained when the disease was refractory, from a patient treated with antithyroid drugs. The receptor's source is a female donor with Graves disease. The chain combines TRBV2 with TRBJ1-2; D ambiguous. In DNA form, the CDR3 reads TGTGCCAGCAGCGATCCGGGTGGGGACTATGGCTACACCTTC. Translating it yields CASSDPGGDYGYTF.